This TCR beta chain was captured in a study of T cell changes during pregnancy in multiple sclerosis. V was pared by 2 bases and J by 5 bases, with 6 bases of the junction left unmatched. This CDR3 comprises 15 residues. In germline, CDR1 is SGHRS, CDR2 YFSETQ. Sequenced by immunoSEQ multiplex PCR; TCRdb stores in-frame clones only, minus some. Counted here are 50,000 to 60,000 clones, roughly 91% occurring once; the ten biggest clones make up approximately 0.27%. The sample here was CD4+ T cells from peripheral blood mononuclear cells, taken in the second trimester of pregnancy. The chain has TRBV5-1 and TRBJ2-1; TRBD2 aligns across 8 bases. This TCR was recovered from a female donor with multiple sclerosis, enrolled in a pregnancy study. CDR3: CASSFGTRLNNEQFF. The CDR3 DNA reads as TGCGCCAGCAGCTTCGGGACTAGGCTGAACAATGAGCAGTTCTTC.